This paragraph reports one TCR beta chain. What it recognizes is unknown. This CDR3 spans 16 amino acids. The germline gives CDR1 MNHNY, CDR2 SVGAGI (reference sequence). V lost 0 bases, J lost 0 bases, and 11 bases lay in between. The data stem from a study of a mutant IDH1 vaccine in newly diagnosed glioma. Time point denoted: week 23, last vaccination. Every vaccine dose comprised 300 ug of mutant IDH1 20-mer peptide plus topical imiquimod. The protocol was immunoSEQ multiplex PCR, while the TCRdb copy is restricted to in-frame clones and leaves out a portion. This table has about 67,000 clones, approximately 80% appearing once.

The sequence was obtained from a man aged 18-30 years with glioma. Sample: PBMCs, taken from a glioma patient whose treatment included an IDH1 peptide vaccine. The V gene is TRBV6-6, the J gene TRBJ1-1; D perhaps matches TRBD1 (6 bases). The CDR3 coding sequence is TGTGCCAGCAGTTACTCTTCCCGGGACATGAACACTGAAGCTTTCTTT. Its translation is CASSYSSRDMNTEAFF.